One sample yielded the 22 T cell receptor beta chains listed below, sequenced in a study of T cell repertoires and HLA-DP antigens (dated by TCRdb to 2017 to 2018). The protocol used for the library was the immunoSEQ multiplex PCR assay. TCRdb holds this immuneACCESS table with in-frame rearrangements only. Some clones are missing; in checked studies, unresolved V genes explain under half, and the rest has no known cause. The sample table shows some 110,000 clones, and 92% are seen once. The ten most abundant clones make up over 0.25% of the sample. Antigen specificity for these receptors is unknown. Sequencing was performed on CD4+ T cells from PBMCs. The receptors here all came from a woman younger than 35 in good health and CMV-seronegative.

This sequence joins TRBV7-3 and TRBJ2-3; no reliable D call. Germline loops: CDR1 SGHTA, CDR2 FQGTGA. V was clipped by 3 bases and J by 4 bases, with 8 bases between them. The CDR3 spans 13 residues. In nucleotides, the CDR3 is TGTGCCAGCAGCTTCCGACGGTCAGATACGCAGTATTTT. Encoded protein: CASSFRRSDTQYF.

V and J are TRBV18 and TRBJ2-3; D possibly uses TRBD1 or TRBD2 (6 bases each). V gave up 5 bases and J gave up 5 bases, with 20 bases separating them. This CDR3 is 16 amino acids long. Germline V gives CDR1 KGHSH, CDR2 LQKENI. CDR3 residues: CASSAGGPGAGDTQYF. CDR3 sequence (DNA): TGTGCCAGCTCAGCAGGCGGACCGGGGGCAGGAGATACGCAGTATTTT. The full variable domain, rest sourced from reference TRBV18 and TRBJ2-3, is NAGVMQNPRHLVRRRGQEARLRCSPMKGHSHVYWYRQLPEEGLKFMVYLQKENIIDESGMPKERFSAEFPKEGPSILRIQQVVRGDSAAYFCASSAGGPGAGDTQYFGPGTRLTVL.

This clone appeared once. CDR3 DNA: TGTGCCAGCAGGGGACAGGGAACATATAATTCACCCCTCCACTTT. Its translation: CASRGQGTYNSPLHF. The J gene is TRBJ1-6, the V gene TRBV28, with TRBD1 identical over 9 bases. This CDR3 has 15 residues. Germline loops: CDR1 MDHEN, CDR2 SYDVKM. Unmatched junction bases numbered 4, after V lost 6 bases and J lost 4 bases.

This sequence joins TRBV4-1 and TRBJ2-4; D is unclear. V lost 4 bases to trimming and J lost 0 bases, with 16 bases between them. This CDR3 region has 17 residues. The germline CDR1 and CDR2 sequences are MGHRA and YSYEKL. This CDR3 reads CASSLTPSTVAKNIQYF. DNA for the CDR3: TGCGCCAGCAGCCTCACGCCCTCGACGGTAGCCAAAAACATTCAGTACTTC.

The CDR3 protein is CASSVGGSGTPSYNEQFF. Written as DNA, the CDR3 is TGTGCCAGCAGCGTAGGGGGGTCCGGGACCCCCTCCTACAATGAGCAGTTCTTC. The chain combines TRBV9 with TRBJ2-1; D may correspond to TRBD1 or TRBD2 (5 bases each). Germline lookup yields CDR1 SGDLS and CDR2 YYNGEE. The V end lost 0 bases, the J end lost 0 bases, and 16 bases lay between the germline ends. The CDR3 consists of 18 residues.

V is TRBV2 and J is TRBJ1-2; possibly TRBD1 for D (6 bases). CDR1 is SNHLY and CDR2 is FYNNEI in the germline V gene. Trimming removed 0 bases from V and 0 bases from J, with 11 bases in between. This CDR3 region has 16 residues. The CDR3 bases are TGTGCCAGCAGTGAAGCAAGGACAGCCGCTAACTATGGCTACACCTTC. Translated: CASSEARTAANYGYTF.

The chain has TRBV27 and TRBJ2-3, with 7 bases that match TRBD2. CDR1 is MNHEY and CDR2 is SMNVEV in the germline V gene (reference sequence). CDR3 length: 16 residues. With 0 bases clipped from V and 1 base from J, the junction kept 4 bases outside the gene matches. The CDR3 here is CASSLSLAGGTDTQYF. The CDR3 DNA sequence: TGTGCCAGCAGTTTATCGCTGGCGGGAGGCACAGATACGCAGTATTTT.

J is TRBJ2-1 and V is TRBV18; D is perhaps TRBD1 or TRBD2 (5 bases each). V was shortened by 3 bases and J by 0 bases, with 9 bases between the two germline ends. CDR3 length: 15 residues. Germline CDR1 KGHSH, CDR2 LQKENI. CDR3 in DNA: TGTGCCAGCTCACCGGGACGTAACTCCTACAATGAGCAGTTCTTC. Protein sequence: CASSPGRNSYNEQFF. Full variable domain (remainder filled in from reference TRBV18 and TRBJ2-1): NAGVMQNPRHLVRRRGQEARLRCSPMKGHSHVYWYRQLPEEGLKFMVYLQKENIIDESGMPKERFSAEFPKEGPSILRIQQVVRGDSAAYFCASSPGRNSYNEQFFGPGTRLTVL.

The chain recombines TRBV19 with TRBJ2-2, with 9 bases lining up with TRBD1. Germline lookup yields CDR1 LNHDA and CDR2 SQIVND (reference sequence). The ends lost 6 bases at V and 2 bases at J; junction bases unmatched: 4. The length of the CDR3 is 15 residues. The DNA of the CDR3 is TGTGCCAGTAGGCGGACAGGGGACAACACCGGGGAGCTGTTTTTT. This codes for CASRRTGDNTGELFF.

CDR3 in amino acids: CASSLMGAGISSYNEQFF. DNA of the CDR3: TGTGCCAGCAGCTTAATGGGGGCGGGCATAAGCTCCTACAATGAGCAGTTCTTC. The V call is TRBV7-9, the J call TRBJ2-1; a possible D gene is TRBD1 (6 bases). With 2 bases removed from V and 0 bases from J, the gap between germline ends came to 17 bases. Germline V gene sequence: CDR1 SEHNR, CDR2 FQNEAQ (reference sequence). This CDR3 comprises 18 residues.

This clone was seen a handful of times. The chain combines TRBV29-1 with TRBJ1-2, with D tentatively TRBD1 (6 bases). Trimming pared 4 bases from V and 3 bases from J, leaving 6 bases between. The CDR3 covers 11 residues. Germline CDR1 reads SQVTM; CDR2 reads ANQGSEA. The CDR3: CSVGQDYGYTF. The CDR3 region has the DNA TGCAGCGTTGGACAGGACTATGGCTACACCTTC.

The chain couples TRBV19 to TRBJ1-1, with 7 bases matching TRBD1. Germline values: CDR1 LNHDA, CDR2 SQIVND (reference sequence). The ends lost 4 bases at V and 7 bases at J; junction bases unmatched: 9. The CDR3 has 14 residues. The CDR3 nucleotides are TGTGCCAGTAGTACTGACAGGGAACTACTTGAAGCTTTCTTT. It specifies CASSTDRELLEAFF.

The V gene is TRBV7-9, the J gene TRBJ1-4, with TRBD1 matching 7 bases. CDR1 and CDR2 from the germline V gene are SEHNR and FQNEAQ (reference sequence). This CDR3 is 17 amino acids long. V shed 1 base and J 5 bases; nucleotides not matched to a gene: 10. The chain's CDR3 is CASSLERRTGGNEKLFF. CDR3 nucleotide sequence: TGTGCCAGCAGCTTAGAGAGGCGGACAGGAGGAAATGAAAAACTGTTTTTT.

This clone has just one count. The chain couples TRBV10-3 to TRBJ1-3, with D uncertain. The V gene lost 6 bases and the J gene lost 0 bases, with 3 bases spanning the gap. The CDR3 is 12 amino acids. Germline CDR1 and CDR2: ENHRY and SYGVKD. CDR3 sequence: CAIRGSGNTIYF. The CDR3 nucleotides are TGTGCCATCAGGGGCTCTGGAAACACCATATATTTT.

The chain has TRBV19 and TRBJ1-5; D is possibly TRBD1 (5 bases). V was shortened by 5 bases and J by 11 bases, with 13 bases between the two germline ends. The CDR3 contains 12 residues. The germline gives CDR1 LNHDA, CDR2 SQIVND (reference sequence). The CDR3 loop is CASSFRFRAQHF. The CDR3 region has the DNA TGTGCCAGTAGTTTCCGGTTCAGGGCCCAGCATTTT.

The chain employs TRBV7-2 and TRBJ1-1, with 7 bases aligning to TRBD1. In germline, CDR1 is SGHTA, CDR2 FQGNSA. V gave up 3 bases and J gave up 3 bases; unmatched junction bases: 1. This CDR3 has 13 amino acids. Written as DNA, the CDR3 is TGTGCCAGCAGCTTTGACAGGGACACTGAAGCTTTCTTT. Translating gives CASSFDRDTEAFF.

The CDR3, as DNA: TGTGCCAGTAGTATAGGAGGGGGACAGGTACGTAGGAGCAATCAGCCCCAGCATTTT. It translates to CASSIGGGQVRRSNQPQHF. J is TRBJ1-5 and V is TRBV19; TRBD1 aligns across 8 bases. The CDR3 has 19 residues. V lost 1 base, J lost 1 base, and 12 bases stayed unmatched. Germline CDR1 and CDR2: LNHDA and SQIVND (reference sequence).

V is TRBV19 and J is TRBJ1-2; 9 bases are a match to TRBD1. V shed 6 bases, J shed 2 bases, and the junction held 10 bases outside the gene matches. From germline, CDR1 is LNHDA and CDR2 SQIVND (reference sequence). The CDR3 has 16 residues. CDR3 bases: TGTGCCAGTAGACATCGAACCGGACAGGGGAACTATGGCTACACCTTC. Protein product: CASRHRTGQGNYGYTF.

The J gene is TRBJ2-5, the V gene TRBV5-1; TRBD2 aligns across 14 bases. V lost 7 bases and J lost 4; bases outside the gene matches: 9. This CDR3 spans 16 amino acids. Germline assignment: CDR1 SGHRS and CDR2 YFSETQ. The CDR3 DNA is TGCGCCAGCCGTCTGACTAGCGGGAGGGGGTCAGAGACCCAGTACTTC. Amino acids: CASRLTSGRGSETQYF.

CDR3 sequence: CAWSDSVGPQHF. CDR3 coding DNA: TGTGCCTGGAGTGATTCCGTTGGGCCCCAGCATTTT. The rearrangement uses TRBV30 and TRBJ1-5; D gene uncertain. V dropped 1 base and J dropped 9 bases, with 10 bases sitting between them. This CDR3 region has 12 residues. CDR1 GTSNPN and CDR2 SVGIG come from the germline V gene (reference sequence). Complete variable domain (other parts from reference TRBV30 and TRBJ1-5): SQTIHQWPATLVQPVGSPLSLECTVEGTSNPNLYWYRQAAGRGLQLLFYSVGIGQISSEVPQNLSASRPQDRQFILSSKKLLLSDSGFYLCAWSDSVGPQHFGDGTRLSIL.

The chain has TRBV11-1 and TRBJ1-1, with unresolved D. The ends were cut back, 3 bases at V and 1 base at J, with 9 bases in the middle. Germline values: CDR1 SGHAT, CDR2 FQDESV (reference sequence). CDR3 length: 14 residues. The CDR3 nucleotides are TGTGCCAGCAGCTTCACCCGTGGGAACACTGAAGCTTTCTTT. Protein: CASSFTRGNTEAFF.

The genes are TRBV28 and TRBJ1-2; possible D gene TRBD1, 5 bases. The germline V and J ends were trimmed by 5 bases and 7 bases, with 17 bases remaining between them. CDR3 length: 14 amino acids. Germline V gene data show CDR1 as MDHEN and CDR2 as SYDVKM. The CDR3 sequence: CASSPGTAVGGYTF. The CDR3 DNA reads as TGTGCCAGCAGTCCCGGGACGGCGGTGGGTGGCTACACCTTC.